This TCR beta chain was sequenced during a study of T cells after yellow fever vaccination. Trimming pared 2 bases from V and 4 bases from J, leaving 6 bases between. CDR3 length: 13 residues. Germline values: CDR1 SNHLY, CDR2 FYNNEI. TCRdb used MiXCR to reprocess the 5' RACE reads, holding one entry per CDR3 protein. The table includes approximately 450,000 distinct CDR3 sequences, 18% detected once. This chain connects TRBV2 to TRBJ2-1; D is ambiguous. The source is a man aged 18 to 35 who received the YFV17D yellow fever vaccine. Sample: PBMCs, taken before the yellow fever booster vaccination. CDR3 protein: CASSEPGYNEQFF. The CDR3 nucleotides read TGTGCCAGCAGTGAACCTGGGTACAATGAGCAGTTCTTC.